This TCR beta chain emerged from a study of blood T cell repertoires in COVID-19. Whole-study context: Some COVID-19 samples were acute and others convalescent; all came from the United States, Italy and Spain.

The CDR3 has 15 residues. Trimming removed 3 bases from V and 6 bases from J; junction bases left unmatched: 9. CDR1 SGHRS and CDR2 YFSETQ come from the germline V gene. Original processing methods: Reference gene primer amplification gave nucleated cell count estimates. Sequenced by immunoSEQ multiplex PCR; TCRdb stores in-frame clones only, minus some. That table gives V, J and clone size, and the DNA gave D and trimming. This table holds a few hundred thousand clones, around 89% found once. Adults between about 18 and 89 years of age took part from about two dozen US areas. Donors in Cohort 3 counted as recovered after two negative PCRs, clearance, or symptom resolution.

The sample comprised PBMCs or T cells enriched from blood (not recorded which). This TCR was recovered from a man between 25 and 39 years old who had recovered from COVID-19. V gene TRBV5-1 combines with J gene TRBJ2-7, with 10 bases identical to TRBD2. The CDR3 coding sequence is TGCGCCAGCAGCTCCACCCTAGCGGGGGCCGGCGAGCAGTACTTC. Translating gives CASSSTLAGAGEQYF.